The following is a T cell receptor (beta chain) sequence with its context. This clone was picked up a small number of times. Its antigen has not been determined. Nothing much larger sits one base from this clone, and base qualities are not available. These data originate in a study of CD8+ T cells in alopecia areata (dated by TCRdb to 2016 to 2018). Looking at the study overall: The study used high-throughput TCRbeta sequencing to examine T cell clonal expansion in alopecia areata, in both the C3H/HeJ mouse model and human patients. Scalp tissue and sorted CD4+ and CD8+ peripheral blood T cells from patchy and totalis/universalis alopecia areata patients and from healthy controls were covered by human TCRbeta sequencing. Scalp clonality was compared across normal scalp (n=4), patchy alopecia areata scalp (n=8), and alopecia totalis/universalis scalp (n=8). RNA was extracted with the PAXgene miRNA kit for fixed scalp, the miRNeasy kit for PBMCs, and the RNeasy kit for mouse skin. TCRbeta CDR3 regions were amplified by immunoSEQ multiplex PCR using 35 Vbeta forward and 13 Jbeta reverse primers. Broad study findings and their caveats: Unlike mouse skin, where gammadelta T cells dominate, normal human skin contains resident alphabeta T cells that get sequenced too, which complicates analysis of the scalp TCR repertoire. Compared with normal scalp, lesional scalp, particularly in alopecia totalis/universalis, had higher clonality and more expanded CD8+ clones, which suggests antigenic drive. Shared TCR sequences between patients were less evident than in mice, which may be partly attributable to HLA diversity in the patient population.

Library preparation was by the immunoSEQ multiplex PCR assay. For TCR sequencing, RNA was extracted from every sample and reverse transcribed into cDNA to serve as template. SuperScript III was used for first-strand cDNA synthesis, primed with a 2:1 mix of oligo-dT and random hexamers. A synthetic immune receptor repertoire was used to assess amplification bias, and residual bias was removed computationally. The paper's data handling went like this. Raw reads were preprocessed for error removal, and CDR3 was defined according to IMGT conventions as running from the conserved cysteine to phenylalanine. To get clonality, Shannon entropy was normalized by log2 of the number of productive unique TCRs and the result was subtracted from 1. Whether each scalp clone was CD4 or CD8 was inferred by checking scalp TCRbeta sequences against the CD4 and CD8 repertoires from sorted blood. The immuneACCESS repertoire file appears here via TCRdb, limited to in-frame rearrangements. These files lack a portion of the clones; in checked studies, under half of the deficit traces to unresolved V genes, and the cause of the others is not known. V and J calls and clone size follow that table, whereas D and trimming were derived from the DNA. The sample yields around 80,000 clones; roughly half were counted once. The ten largest clones represent about 6% of the sample.

Lesional scalp punch biopsies and peripheral blood were collected from alopecia areata patients. PBMCs were isolated by density centrifugation and stained for CD3, CD4 and CD8, and CD4+ and CD8+ T cells were sorted on a FACSAria. Untreated alopecia areata patients were recruited as part of a multicenter biomarker study. Blood CD8+ T cells from about 5 biomarker-study patients were further sorted into NKG2D-low and NKG2D-high fractions. For CDR1 and CDR2, the germline V gene lists SNHLY and FYNNEI. Counted from cysteine to phenylalanine, this CDR3 has 17 amino acids. Of the read, only the CDR3 DNA is kept; its 51 bases are in frame from base 1. Trimming accounts for 6 bases at V and 4 bases at J, while the number of junction bases matched to no gene is 12.

The sequence links TRBV2 to TRBJ2-3; 11 central nucleotides agree with TRBD2. The sequence was collected from a human donor with alopecia areata. Sequenced material: NKG2D-high CD8+ T cells sorted from blood. The cell subset or site label, as the study defines it: sorted CD8+ NKG2D-high blood T cells. The sequence in DNA is TGTGCCAGCAGGAACCCGACTAGCGGGAATCAACCAGATACGCAGTATTTT. This sequence encodes CASRNPTSGNQPDTQYF.